This entry lists 26 T cell receptor beta chains sequenced from one sample in a study of identifying expanded T cells in peripheral blood. Here immunoSEQ multiplex PCR was the method, and the copy in TCRdb shows in-frame clones only, minus some. Here the sample spans about 94,000 clones, roughly 88% being singletons. Input material: blood. The receptors were sampled from a person aged 18 to 70 in good health.

This sequence joins TRBV19 and TRBJ2-1, with D perhaps TRBD1 or TRBD2 (5 bases each). In germline, CDR1 is LNHDA, CDR2 SQIVND (reference sequence). The CDR3 loop spans 16 amino acids. Trimming took off 3 bases at V and 7 bases at J, with 19 bases between the two ends. The chain's CDR3 is CASSIRRGERRNEQFF. DNA of the CDR3: TGTGCCAGTAGTATTCGGCGAGGGGAGCGGCGGAATGAGCAGTTCTTC.

This chain joins TRBV19 and TRBJ1-5; 7 nucleotides line up with TRBD1. Trimming at V came to 5 bases and at J to 4 bases, leaving 5 bases not matched to a gene. In germline, CDR1 is LNHDA, CDR2 SQIVND (reference sequence). CDR3 length equals 14 residues. This CDR3 reads CASSGGTVNQPQHF. CDR3 nucleotide sequence: TGTGCCAGTAGTGGGGGGACAGTTAATCAGCCCCAGCATTTT.

The V call is TRBV7-8, the J call TRBJ1-5, with unresolved D. Germline values: CDR1 SGHVS, CDR2 FQNEAQ. This CDR3 contains 15 residues. The V end was cut by 1 base, the J end by 0 bases, with 7 bases between. The CDR3, as DNA: TGTGCCAGCAGCTTAGACCATTATAGCAATCAGCCCCAGCATTTT. This gives the protein CASSLDHYSNQPQHF.

The rearrangement links TRBV6-4 to TRBJ1-1; perhaps TRBD1 as D (5 bases). Germline CDR1 MRHNA, CDR2 SNTAGT. Trimming removed 6 bases from V and 0 bases from J, with 8 bases in between. The CDR3 loop spans 13 amino acids. The CDR3 is CASSEDMNTEAFF. In DNA, the CDR3 is TGTGCCAGCAGCGAGGACATGAACACTGAAGCTTTCTTT.

The chain combines TRBV18 with TRBJ1-1, with D possibly matching TRBD1 (5 bases). Germline V gene sequence: CDR1 KGHSH, CDR2 LQKENI. CDR3 length: 15 amino acids. Trimming stripped 2 bases from V and 5 bases from J, with 15 bases between. The CDR3 region is CASSPRDRSGTEAFF. CDR3 coding DNA: TGTGCCAGCTCACCAAGGGACCGGTCGGGGACTGAAGCTTTCTTT. The variable domain in full, completed from reference TRBV18 and TRBJ1-1, reads NAGVMQNPRHLVRRRGQEARLRCSPMKGHSHVYWYRQLPEEGLKFMVYLQKENIIDESGMPKERFSAEFPKEGPSILRIQQVVRGDSAAYFCASSPRDRSGTEAFFGQGTRLTVV.

The chain employs TRBV6-4 and TRBJ2-3; D is ambiguous. Germline V CDR1 and CDR2: MRHNA, SNTAGT. The germline V and J ends were trimmed by 3 bases and 7 bases, with 14 bases remaining between them. The CDR3 runs to 14 residues. The CDR3 DNA reads as TGTGCCAGCAGTGAAGGGTACCCCCGCAATACGCAGTATTTT. It encodes CASSEGYPRNTQYF.

This clone was picked up one time. The gene calls are TRBV11-1 and TRBJ1-1; tentatively, D is TRBD1 (6 bases). CDR1 is SGHAT, CDR2 FQDESV, per germline (reference sequence). V was pared by 2 bases and J by 6 bases, with 10 bases between. The CDR3 extends over 13 amino acids. The DNA of the CDR3 is TGTGCCAGCAGCTTATTTGCAGGGGCTGAAGCTTTCTTT. Residues: CASSLFAGAEAFF.

A few counts support this clone. This chain connects TRBV30 to TRBJ1-2; D not resolved. Trimming took 8 bases from V and 3 from J, leaving 10 bases between them. The germline CDR1 and CDR2 sequences are GTSNPN and SVGIG (reference sequence). The CDR3 spans 11 residues. CDR3 bases: TGTGCCACTAGGGCCTACTATGGCTACACCTTC. It encodes CATRAYYGYTF.

V and J are TRBV4-3 and TRBJ2-3; 11 bases are a match to TRBD2. This CDR3 has 20 residues. Germline loops: CDR1 LGHNA, CDR2 YSLEER. With V trimmed by 0 bases and J by 1 base, 12 bases remained unmatched. In DNA form, the CDR3 reads TGCGCCAGCAGCCAAGATCCCTCGACTAGCGGGATAGTCGGCACAGATACGCAGTATTTT. Its translation is CASSQDPSTSGIVGTDTQYF.

The table lists this clone with a count of one. This chain connects TRBV6-5 to TRBJ2-1, with TRBD2 matching over 7 bases. The germline V gene encodes CDR1 MNHEY and CDR2 SVGAGI. The V gene end was trimmed by 5 bases and the J gene end by 4 bases; junction bases not matched to a gene: 8. The CDR3 runs 15 residues. The CDR3 sequence is CASSPERGSYNEQFF. CDR3 bases: TGTGCCAGCAGTCCAGAGCGGGGTTCTTACAATGAGCAGTTCTTC.

The genes are TRBV9 and TRBJ2-3; TRBD1 might be the D (6 bases). This CDR3 is built from 15 residues. V lost 0 bases and J lost 2, with 10 bases in between. CDR1 is SGDLS, CDR2 YYNGEE, per germline. CDR3 sequence reads: CASSVGSGDTDTQYF. The CDR3 nucleotides are TGTGCCAGCAGCGTAGGGTCAGGGGACACAGATACGCAGTATTTT. Filled out from reference TRBV9 and TRBJ2-3, the complete variable domain reads DSGVTQTPKHLITATGQRVTLRCSPRSGDLSVYWYQQSLDQGLQFLIQYYNGEERAKGNILERFSAQQFPDLHSELNLSSLELGDSALYFCASSVGSGDTDTQYFGPGTRLTVL.

The CDR3 nucleotides read TGTGCCAGCAGCTTGGGTGTTTCCAGCTCCTACAATGAGCAGTTCTTC. Amino acid sequence: CASSLGVSSSYNEQFF. The chain couples TRBV5-6 to TRBJ2-1; D unresolved. Trimming stripped 0 bases from V and 0 bases from J, with 10 bases between. The CDR3 consists of 16 residues. The germline CDR1 and CDR2 sequences are SGHDT and YYEEEE.

This chain's CDR3 is CASSQSLGGYKHYEQYF. In DNA, the CDR3 is TGCGCCAGCAGCCAAAGCCTGGGGGGATATAAACACTACGAGCAGTACTTC. V is TRBV4-3 and J is TRBJ2-7; D is possibly TRBD2 (6 bases). CDR3 size: 17 residues. CDR1 and CDR2 (germline): LGHNA, YSLEER. The V end was cut by 2 bases, the J end by 3 bases, with 20 bases between.

This chain links TRBV5-4 with TRBJ1-5; no firm D call. The ends were cut back, 2 bases at V and 6 bases at J, with 6 bases in the middle. Germline-derived CDR1 and CDR2 are SGHNT and YYREEE (reference sequence). The CDR3 spans 12 residues. The chain's CDR3 is CASSLFGQPQHF. The CDR3 coding sequence is TGTGCCAGCAGCTTATTTGGTCAGCCCCAGCATTTT.

The chain uses TRBV19 and TRBJ1-1; perhaps TRBD1 as D (5 bases). Trimming cost V 4 bases and J 0 bases, with 9 bases left between them. Germline CDR1 LNHDA, CDR2 SQIVND (reference sequence). The CDR3 spans 14 residues. The CDR3 DNA follows: TGTGCCAGTAGTAAGGGACGGATGAACACTGAAGCTTTCTTT. This encodes CASSKGRMNTEAFF. The full variable domain, rest sourced from reference TRBV19 and TRBJ1-1, is DGGITQSPKYLFRKEGQNVTLSCEQNLNHDAMYWYRQDPGQGLRLIYYSQIVNDFQKGDIAEGYSVSREKKESFPLTVTSAQKNPTAFYLCASSKGRMNTEAFFGQGTRLTVV.

This sequence joins TRBV5-6 and TRBJ2-2; 8 bases map to TRBD1. The junction had 6 bases not matched to a gene; V was cut back by 5 bases and J by 3 bases. Germline values: CDR1 SGHDT, CDR2 YYEEEE. This CDR3 has 15 amino acids. CDR3 protein: CASSRTGRYTGELFF. Written as DNA, the CDR3 is TGTGCCAGCAGTCGGACAGGGAGATACACCGGGGAGCTGTTTTTT.

The chain has TRBV19 and TRBJ2-1, with a tentative D call TRBD1 (6 bases). The CDR3 spans 13 residues. Trimming took off 5 bases at V and 7 bases at J, with 12 bases between the two ends. The germline V gene has CDR1 LNHDA and CDR2 SQIVND (reference sequence). CDR3 sequence reads: CASSEFRGNEQFF. In nucleotides, the CDR3 is TGTGCCAGTAGTGAATTCAGGGGTAATGAGCAGTTCTTC.

V and J are TRBV11-2 and TRBJ2-1; perhaps TRBD1 as D (6 bases). Trimming stripped 5 bases from V and 4 bases from J, with 18 bases between. Germline CDR1 reads SGHAT; CDR2 reads FQNNGV. The CDR3 loop spans 16 amino acids. This chain's CDR3 is CASSPTLGDIYNEQFF. The CDR3 DNA reads as TGTGCCAGCAGCCCGACCCTGGGGGACATATACAATGAGCAGTTCTTC. Complete variable domain (other parts from reference TRBV11-2 and TRBJ2-1): EAGVAQSPRYKIIEKRQSVAFWCNPISGHATLYWYQQILGQGPKLLIQFQNNGVVDDSQLPKDRFSAERLKGVDSTLKIQPAKLEDSAVYLCASSPTLGDIYNEQFFGPGTRLTVL.

The chain links TRBV30 to TRBJ2-3; D perhaps matches TRBD1 (6 bases). V was trimmed by 0 bases and J by 5 bases, leaving 12 bases between them. In germline, CDR1 is GTSNPN, CDR2 SVGIG (reference sequence). The CDR3 spans 14 residues. The CDR3 protein is CAWSVGGSGDTQYF. CDR3 bases: TGTGCCTGGAGTGTAGGGGGTTCGGGAGATACGCAGTATTTT. The full variable domain, completed using reference TRBV30 and TRBJ2-3, is SQTIHQWPATLVQPVGSPLSLECTVEGTSNPNLYWYRQAAGRGLQLLFYSVGIGQISSEVPQNLSASRPQDRQFILSSKKLLLSDSGFYLCAWSVGGSGDTQYFGPGTRLTVL.

The count of this clone is one. The chain uses TRBV6-5 and TRBJ1-2, with TRBD1 matching over 7 bases. The V segment lost 5 bases and the J segment 10 bases; nucleotides outside the gene matches: 10. This CDR3 is built from 13 residues. CDR1 and CDR2 (germline): MNHEY, SVGAGI. CDR3 bases: TGTGCCAGCAGTGTCCGGGACAGTAGTCACTACACCTTC. It yields the protein CASSVRDSSHYTF.

The chain uses TRBV5-4 and TRBJ2-7; 7 positions match TRBD1. The V and J ends lost 0 bases and 0 bases, in that order; junction bases with no gene match: 15. Germline-derived CDR1 and CDR2 are SGHNT and YYREEE (reference sequence). The CDR3 is 19 amino acids. DNA for the CDR3: TGTGCCAGCAGCTTGGCCATTGTAAGTCAGGGGGTTTTCTCCTACGAGCAGTACTTC. Residues: CASSLAIVSQGVFSYEQYF. The full variable domain, with the rest looked up from reference TRBV5-4 and TRBJ2-7, is ETGVTQSPTHLIKTRGQQVTLRCSSQSGHNTVSWYQQALGQGPQFIFQYYREEENGRGNFPPRFSGLQFPNYSSELNVNALELDDSALYLCASSLAIVSQGVFSYEQYFGPGTRLTVT.

This clone was observed once. Written as DNA, the CDR3 is TGTGCCAGCAGCTTATCGTCCCCTCGCCTCCCGAACACTGAAGCTTTCTTT. Translating it yields CASSLSSPRLPNTEAFF. The chain combines TRBV11-2 with TRBJ1-1; no clear D. Germline V gene data show CDR1 as SGHAT and CDR2 as FQNNGV. V was clipped by 2 bases and J by 1 base, with 17 bases between them. CDR3 length: 17 amino acids.

V and J are TRBV5-1 and TRBJ1-1, with TRBD1 as a possible D gene (5 bases). The V end was cut by 1 base, the J end by 0 bases, with 7 bases between. The CDR3 contains 14 residues. Germline V lookup: CDR1 SGHRS, CDR2 YFSETQ. In DNA form, the CDR3 reads TGCGCCAGCAGCTTGTGGGGCCTGAACACTGAAGCTTTCTTT. It is translated as CASSLWGLNTEAFF.

This clone was observed once. The chain couples TRBV19 to TRBJ2-1; 9 bases line up with TRBD2. V shed 7 bases and J 8 bases; nucleotides not matched to a gene: 12. Germline V gene data show CDR1 as LNHDA and CDR2 as SQIVND (reference sequence). CDR3 size: 15 residues. In DNA form, the CDR3 reads TGTGCCAGTACTCTCACGGGCGGGGGGGCCGATGAGCAGTTCTTC. It is translated as CASTLTGGGADEQFF.

V gene TRBV19 combines with J gene TRBJ2-1; 8 bases match TRBD1. Germline V gene lookup returns CDR1 LNHDA and CDR2 SQIVND (reference sequence). This CDR3 spans 15 amino acids. V gave up 5 bases and J gave up 7 bases; unmatched junction bases: 10. CDR3 in DNA: TGTGCCAGTAGTGTCGGACAGGGTCCAGGGAATGAGCAGTTCTTC. Its protein is CASSVGQGPGNEQFF. The whole variable domain, filled in from reference TRBV19 and TRBJ2-1, reads DGGITQSPKYLFRKEGQNVTLSCEQNLNHDAMYWYRQDPGQGLRLIYYSQIVNDFQKGDIAEGYSVSREKKESFPLTVTSAQKNPTAFYLCASSVGQGPGNEQFFGPGTRLTVL.

The V gene is TRBV13, the J gene TRBJ2-7; 7 nucleotides match TRBD1. The CDR3 consists of 17 residues. The germline V gene encodes CDR1 PRHDT and CDR2 FYEKMQ (reference sequence). Germline trimming cut 0 bases from V and 2 bases from J; bases unmatched to any gene: 10. The CDR3 loop is CASSLGGFPGQPYEQYF. The CDR3 region has the DNA TGTGCCAGCAGCTTAGGGGGATTTCCGGGACAGCCCTACGAGCAGTACTTC.